The 8 T cell receptor beta chains given below trace back to one sample, sequenced in a study of blood T cell repertoires in COVID-19. Method: immunoSEQ multiplex PCR; TCRdb's copy keeps in-frame clones and lacks some. This table has about 270,000 clones, around nine tenths appearing once. The sample was peripheral blood. These receptors were collected from a man in his forties with active or convalescent COVID-19.

The chain combines TRBV24-1 with TRBJ1-5, with 8 bases lining up with TRBD1. The length of the CDR3 is 16 residues. Germline lookup yields CDR1 KGHDR and CDR2 SFDVKD. The J segment lost 0 bases and the V segment lost 2 bases, leaving 2 bases of the junction unmatched. The CDR3 bases are TGTGCCACCAGTGATTCCGACAGGGGTAGCAATCAGCCCCAGCATTTT. It encodes CATSDSDRGSNQPQHF.

The genes are TRBV2 and TRBJ2-1; 7 nucleotides agree with TRBD1. CDR3 size: 13 residues. With 4 bases clipped from V and 9 bases from J, the junction kept 6 bases outside the gene matches. CDR1 is SNHLY and CDR2 is FYNNEI in the germline V gene. The DNA of the CDR3 is TGTGCCAGCAGTGTTAAAGGGGGCGCTGAGCAGTTCTTC. Translation: CASSVKGGAEQFF. Complete variable domain (other parts from reference TRBV2 and TRBJ2-1): EPEVTQTPSHQVTQMGQEVILRCVPISNHLYFYWYRQILGQKVEFLVSFYNNEISEKSEIFDDQFSVERPDGSNFTLKIRSTKLEDSAMYFCASSVKGGAEQFFGPGTRLTVL.

This chain connects TRBV7-9 to TRBJ1-1, with D tentatively TRBD1 (6 bases). The V end was cut by 5 bases, the J end by 8 bases, with 12 bases between. CDR1 is SEHNR and CDR2 is FQNEAQ in the germline V gene (reference sequence). CDR3 length: 12 residues. The CDR3 coding sequence is TGTGCCAGCAGCCCCGGGGGGGGCGAAGCTTTCTTT. Amino acids: CASSPGGGEAFF.

This CDR3 reads CATSDSSTGYSNQPQHF. CDR3 DNA sequence: TGTGCCACCAGTGATTCTTCCACAGGGTATAGCAATCAGCCCCAGCATTTT. V usage is TRBV24-1 and J usage is TRBJ1-5; the D gene is possibly TRBD1 (6 bases). The CDR3 is made up of 17 amino acids. With 2 bases removed from V and 0 bases from J, the gap between germline ends came to 13 bases. Germline loops: CDR1 KGHDR, CDR2 SFDVKD.

The chain recombines TRBV7-9 with TRBJ2-5, with D possibly being TRBD1 (6 bases). Germline V gene data show CDR1 as SEHNR and CDR2 as FQNEAQ (reference sequence). V lost 7 bases, J lost 2 bases, and 11 bases lay in between. The CDR3 covers 13 residues. Here the CDR3 DNA reads TGTGCCAGCAAAGGGACAATACAAGAGACCCAGTACTTC. This sequence encodes CASKGTIQETQYF. Variable domain in full (rest from reference TRBV7-9 and TRBJ2-5): DTGVSQNPRHKITKRGQNVTFRCDPISEHNRLYWYRQTLGQGPEFLTYFQNEAQLEKSRLLSDRFSAERPKGSFSTLEIQRTEQGDSAMYLCASKGTIQETQYFGPGTRLLVL.

The chain links TRBV3-1 (or the pseudogene TRBV3-2) to TRBJ2-5, with 7 bases that match TRBD2. CDR1 and CDR2 (germline): LGHDT, YNNKEL (reference sequence). V dropped 1 base and J dropped 5; count of bases not matched to a gene: 4. The CDR3 has 14 amino acids. The CDR3 coding sequence is TGTGCCAGCAGCCAAGTACGGGGGGTGGAGACCCAGTACTTC. It translates to CASSQVRGVETQYF.

The gene calls are TRBV7-3 and TRBJ1-1; 8 bases agree with TRBD1. Germline V gives CDR1 SGHTA, CDR2 FQGTGA. This CDR3 has 15 residues. Unmatched junction bases numbered 2, after V lost 2 bases and J lost 0 bases. The CDR3 loop is CASSLSGGVNTEAFF. In DNA form, the CDR3 reads TGTGCCAGCAGCTTATCAGGGGGCGTGAACACTGAAGCTTTCTTT.

This sequence joins TRBV30 and TRBJ1-2; D ambiguous. Trimming took 5 bases from V and 8 from J, leaving 18 bases between them. The CDR3 is made up of 13 amino acids. The germline V gene encodes CDR1 GTSNPN and CDR2 SVGIG (reference sequence). The CDR3 region is CAWGSAYGVGYTF. CDR3 bases: TGTGCCTGGGGATCCGCGTACGGGGTAGGCTACACCTTC.